This TCR beta chain originates from a study of Ad26.COV2.S vaccination and SARS-CoV-2 variants. Study results and limitations: Vaccine and placebo recipients had comparable breadth of non-spike TCRs. People given the vaccine had a wider spike-specific TCR breadth than placebo recipients did.

In germline, CDR1 is SGHRS, CDR2 YFSETQ. This CDR3 has 15 amino acids. Trimming removed 0 bases from V and 7 bases from J; junction bases left unmatched: 5. TCRdb's table, derived via immunoSEQ multiplex PCR, lists solely in-frame clones and lacks some. The sample carries over 400,000 clones, less than 95% recorded once. As for this clone: Its target is unknown.

The treatment was: some 19 received Ad26.COV2.S at low or high dose, single or two shots; several received placebo; per-sample allocation not given. Specimen acquisition occurred on day 63 following the initial vaccine or placebo injection. This clonotype was sampled from a person aged 18-65 years who received the Ad26.COV2.S COVID-19 vaccine or a placebo. Sequencing was performed on peripheral blood, taken in a trial of Ad26.COV2.S vaccine versus placebo. The V gene is TRBV5-1, the J gene TRBJ2-4; 9 positions match TRBD1. The CDR3 nucleotides are TGCGCCAGCAGCTTGGCGGTTGGGACAGGGAACATTCAGTACTTC. It encodes CASSLAVGTGNIQYF.